The clone carrying this T cell receptor beta chain occurred once. Here immunoSEQ multiplex PCR was the method, and the copy in TCRdb shows in-frame clones only, minus some. There are about 220,000 clones in the sample; about 94% occur only once, and roughly 1.6% lies in the top ten. This record belongs to a study of control samples from healthy donors and cancer patients. V was clipped by 6 bases and J by 4 bases; unmatched bases: 6. The CDR3 is 14 residues long. Looked up from germline, CDR1 is SNHLY and CDR2 is FYNNEI. This clonotype originated in a man in his fifties or sixties in good health. The genes are TRBV2 and TRBJ1-2; TRBD1 matches at 9 bases. Sequencing was carried out using blood. CDR3 in amino acids: CASSLQGAGYGYTF. CDR3 nucleotide sequence: TGTGCCAGCAGCTTACAGGGGGCTGGCTATGGCTACACCTTC.